The 31 T cell receptor beta chains in this list originate from one sample, sequenced in a study of T-cell memory formation after mild COVID-19. TCRdb re-called the 5' RACE reads with MiXCR, one entry per CDR3 protein. The sample shows around 320,000 distinct CDR3 sequences, approximately 19% of them seen only once. Sequencing was carried out using PBMCs or a T cell subset sorted from them (not recorded which). The receptors here all came from a man aged 18 to 30 who had mild COVID-19 (a few samples of this study predate the infection). Cell type and time point are not known.

The J gene is TRBJ2-7, the V gene TRBV20-1; 10 bases agree with TRBD1. Trimming at V came to 0 bases and at J to 3 bases, leaving 2 bases not matched to a gene. CDR3 size: 14 residues. Germline V gene lookup returns CDR1 DFQATT and CDR2 SNEGSKA (reference sequence). The CDR3 protein is CSARETGGSYEQYV. The CDR3 coding sequence is TGCAGTGCTAGAGAGACAGGGGGCAGCTACGAGCAGTACGTC.

This clonotype has more than one count but fewer than ten. J is TRBJ1-2 and V is TRBV6-5, with 7 positions matching TRBD1. The germline CDR1 and CDR2 sequences are MNHEY and SVGAGI. Losses at the gene ends were 2 bases for V and 4 bases for J; bases not matched to a gene: 7. This CDR3 is 15 amino acids long. The CDR3 spells CASSYLATGTYGYTF. The CDR3 bases are TGTGCCAGCAGTTACCTCGCGACAGGGACCTATGGCTACACCTTC.

The chain couples TRBV5-1 to TRBJ2-5; possible D gene TRBD2, 5 bases. CDR3 size: 15 residues. CDR1 is SGHRS, CDR2 YFSETQ, per germline. Between the trimmed V and J ends, which lost 0 bases and 1 base, there was a span of 10 bases. The CDR3 loop reads CASSLGETSQETQYF. The CDR3 DNA reads as TGCGCCAGCAGCTTGGGGGAGACGTCCCAAGAGACCCAGTACTTC.

There are a few counts of this clonotype. In nucleotides, the CDR3 is TGTGCCAGCAGCCCCAGAGCCGGGACAGCCTACGAGCAGTACTTC. This translates into CASSPRAGTAYEQYF. V usage is TRBV5-5 and J usage is TRBJ2-7, with TRBD1 matching over 7 bases. The CDR3 totals 15 residues. The germline V gene encodes CDR1 SGHKS and CDR2 YYEKEE (reference sequence). V gave up 4 bases and J gave up 2 bases; unmatched junction bases: 9.

In its sample, this clonotype was seen a few times. V gene TRBV6-5 combines with J gene TRBJ2-1, with D possibly matching TRBD2 (5 bases). The length of the CDR3 is 15 residues. The V gene's germline CDR1 is MNHEY and CDR2 SVGAGI. V was trimmed by 2 bases and J by 1 base, leaving 9 bases between them. CDR3 residues: CASSYDWESYNEQFF. In DNA, the CDR3 is TGTGCCAGCAGTTACGATTGGGAGTCCTACAATGAGCAGTTCTTC.

Notes on this clonotype: Being one base from a much bigger clone, this may be a read error. The chain recombines TRBV11-2 with TRBJ2-1; a possible D gene is TRBD2 (6 bases). Deletions cut 3 bases from V and 3 bases from J, with 12 bases between. This CDR3 contains 15 residues. Germline CDR1 is SGHAT and CDR2 is FQNNGV. In DNA form, the CDR3 reads TGTGCCAGCAGCTTGGGAGGATGGGGCTACAATGAGCAGTTCTTC. Amino acids: CASSLGGWGYNEQFF. Filled out from reference TRBV11-2 and TRBJ2-1, the complete variable domain reads EAGVAQSPRYKIIEKRQSVAFWCNPISGHATLYWYQQILGQGPKLLIQFQNNGVVDDSQLPKDRFSAERLKGVDSTLKIQPAKLEDSAVYLCASSLGGWGYNEQFFGPGTRLTVL.

The chain links TRBV7-9 to TRBJ2-4, with unresolved D. From germline, CDR1 is SEHNR and CDR2 FQNEAQ (reference sequence). This CDR3 has 10 amino acids. CDR3 nucleotides: TGTTCCATCCGGCCTGAGATTCAGTACTTC. Its protein is CSIRPEIQYF.

This clonotype was counted only a few times. The J gene is TRBJ1-5, the V gene TRBV4-1, with D unclear. The CDR3 has 15 residues. The germline V and J ends were trimmed by 6 bases and 0 bases, with 12 bases remaining between them. Germline values: CDR1 MGHRA, CDR2 YSYEKL. The CDR3 DNA sequence: TGCGCCAGCAGGTCCACGGTCACTAGCAATCAGCCCCAGCATTTT. This encodes CASRSTVTSNQPQHF.

This clonotype showed up just a few times. This chain links TRBV6-5 with TRBJ1-2, with TRBD1 identical over 10 bases. Germline V gene lookup returns CDR1 MNHEY and CDR2 SVGAGI. The CDR3 is 15 amino acids. V dropped 6 bases and J dropped 4; count of bases not matched to a gene: 8. The CDR3 here is CASSSDRGHVYGYTF. CDR3 in DNA: TGTGCCAGCAGCTCTGACAGGGGGCACGTCTATGGCTACACCTTC.

This clonotype has just a few counts. The chain joins TRBV5-1 to TRBJ1-1; D call uncertain. Germline CDR1 and CDR2: SGHRS and YFSETQ. V lost 0 bases and J lost 2, with 8 bases in between. The CDR3 runs to 14 residues. The CDR3 DNA reads as TGCGCCAGCAGCTTGGGGGTCAGCAACACTGAAGCTTTCTTT. Protein product: CASSLGVSNTEAFF.

This chain joins TRBV18 and TRBJ2-2; D gene ambiguous. The CDR3 runs 16 residues. Trimming took 3 bases from V and 1 from J, leaving 12 bases between them. The V gene's germline CDR1 is KGHSH and CDR2 LQKENI. The CDR3 bases are TGTGCCAGCTCACCCCCCGCCCCGGGGAACACCGGGGAGCTGTTTTTT. Translating gives CASSPPAPGNTGELFF.

CDR3 residues: CSALSTGLRADLGYTF. The CDR3 DNA follows: TGCAGTGCTTTGTCGACGGGACTCCGGGCGGATTTAGGCTACACCTTC. This chain uses TRBV20-1 with TRBJ1-2; D perhaps matches TRBD1 (5 bases). Trimming shortened V by 5 bases and J by 8 bases, and 27 bases separated the two germline ends. Germline V gene sequence: CDR1 DFQATT, CDR2 SNEGSKA (reference sequence). The CDR3 contains 16 residues.

V usage is TRBV7-2 and J usage is TRBJ2-5, with TRBD2 matching 12 bases. Germline V lookup: CDR1 SGHTA, CDR2 FQGNSA. V lost 5 bases to trimming and J lost 4 bases; unmatched junction nucleotides: 11. This CDR3 is built from 17 residues. As DNA, the CDR3 is TGTGCCAGCAGCCGGCATCCTAGCGGGGGGGTTCTAGAGACCCAGTACTTC. It codes for CASSRHPSGGVLETQYF.

J is TRBJ1-4 and V is TRBV14; no clear D. Trimming removed 4 bases from V and 7 bases from J, with 10 bases in between. From germline, CDR1 is SGHDN and CDR2 FVKESK. The CDR3 sequence is 13 residues long. This CDR3 is CASSPNWSEKLFF. CDR3 bases: TGTGCCAGCAGCCCCAACTGGAGTGAAAAACTGTTTTTT.

The genes are TRBV7-9 and TRBJ1-4, with TRBD1 identical over 8 bases. Trimming removed 4 bases from V and 4 bases from J; junction bases left unmatched: 5. CDR1 is SEHNR and CDR2 is FQNEAQ in the germline V gene (reference sequence). This CDR3 is 15 amino acids long. The CDR3 coding sequence is TGTGCCAGCAGCTCGCAGGGGGCGGGTAATGAAAAACTGTTTTTT. This gives the protein CASSSQGAGNEKLFF.

This clonotype was counted only a few times. The rearrangement joins TRBV20-1 to TRBJ2-3; 9 nucleotides match TRBD2. J was trimmed by 0 bases and V by 3 bases; bases with no gene match: 4. The CDR3 totals 15 residues. The germline V gene has CDR1 DFQATT and CDR2 SNEGSKA (reference sequence). CDR3 sequence reads: CSARPSGASTDTQYF. Here the CDR3 DNA reads TGCAGTGCTAGGCCTAGCGGGGCTAGCACAGATACGCAGTATTTT.

This clonotype was found many times. J is TRBJ2-1 and V is TRBV5-1; D is undetermined. This CDR3 is 13 amino acids long. V lost 1 base and J 5 bases, leaving 7 bases between the germline ends. Germline V lookup: CDR1 SGHRS, CDR2 YFSETQ. In DNA form, the CDR3 reads TGCGCCAGCAGCTTGTTGGGCGACAATGAGCAGTTCTTC. Translation gives CASSLLGDNEQFF.

V gene TRBV5-4 combines with J gene TRBJ1-2; D ambiguous. V was cut by 5 bases and J by 2 bases, with 13 bases left in between. Per germline, CDR1 SGHNT and CDR2 YYREEE (reference sequence). The CDR3 contains 14 residues. In DNA form, the CDR3 reads TGTGCCAGCAGTCAAGGACTTCTCAACTATGGCTACACCTTC. It translates to CASSQGLLNYGYTF.

This clonotype showed up just a few times. CDR3 in DNA: TGTGCCAGCAGGAGCCAAGCGGACCGCAATGAGCAGTTCTTC. Translation: CASRSQADRNEQFF. The chain links TRBV11-2 to TRBJ2-1; a weak D match, TRBD2 (5 bases). This CDR3 region has 14 residues. With 6 bases removed from V and 6 bases from J, the gap between germline ends came to 15 bases. Germline loops: CDR1 SGHAT, CDR2 FQNNGV.

The gene calls are TRBV20-1 and TRBJ1-5; TRBD1 is a possible D gene (6 bases). The germline V gene has CDR1 DFQATT and CDR2 SNEGSKA (reference sequence). This CDR3 comprises 14 residues. Deletions cut 2 bases from V and 2 bases from J, with 10 bases between. DNA of the CDR3: TGCAGTGCTAGAACCCCAGGGGGCAATCAGCCCCAGCATTTT. The encoded protein is CSARTPGGNQPQHF.

The genes are TRBV9 and TRBJ2-3, with 7 bases identical to TRBD2. The CDR3 consists of 13 residues. Germline CDR1 SGDLS, CDR2 YYNGEE. V lost 2 bases to trimming and J lost 7 bases; unmatched junction nucleotides: 4. CDR3 in DNA: TGTGCCAGCAGCGTTGGGGGGGAGAATACGCAGTATTTT. It specifies CASSVGGENTQYF. The full variable domain, completed using reference TRBV9 and TRBJ2-3, is DSGVTQTPKHLITATGQRVTLRCSPRSGDLSVYWYQQSLDQGLQFLIQYYNGEERAKGNILERFSAQQFPDLHSELNLSSLELGDSALYFCASSVGGENTQYFGPGTRLTVL.

The chain has TRBV6-1 and TRBJ2-1; unclear D gene. CDR1 is MNHNS and CDR2 is SASEGT in the germline V gene. Trimming removed 6 bases from V and 10 bases from J, with 10 bases in between. This CDR3 has 11 amino acids. CDR3: CASRLRWEQFF. The CDR3 bases are TGTGCCAGCAGGCTCCGGTGGGAGCAGTTCTTC.

The gene calls are TRBV7-2 and TRBJ2-3; 9 positions agree with TRBD1. The CDR3 extends over 15 amino acids. CDR1 is SGHTA, CDR2 FQGNSA, per germline. V shed 5 bases and J 5 bases; nucleotides not matched to a gene: 8. CDR3 sequence: CASSPTGTGRDTQYF. CDR3 nucleotides: TGTGCCAGCAGCCCCACCGGGACAGGGAGAGATACGCAGTATTTT.

V gene TRBV7-7 combines with J gene TRBJ1-1; 12 nucleotides agree with TRBD1. CDR1 is SSHAT, CDR2 FNYEAQ, per germline (reference sequence). The V gene end was trimmed by 5 bases and the J gene end by 5 bases; junction bases not matched to a gene: 9. The length of the CDR3 is 16 residues. CDR3 residues: CASSGWDRGRGTEAFF. The CDR3 nucleotides are TGTGCCAGCAGCGGATGGGACAGGGGGCGAGGAACTGAAGCTTTCTTT.

This chain's CDR3 is CASRTASGGRTGELFF. CDR3 nucleotide sequence: TGTGCCAGCAGGACGGCATCCGGGGGGCGCACCGGGGAGCTGTTTTTT. The gene calls are TRBV5-4 and TRBJ2-2; maybe TRBD2 (7 bases). The CDR3 length is 16 residues. V lost 5 bases, J lost 4 bases, and 18 bases lay in between. In germline, CDR1 is SGHNT, CDR2 YYREEE (reference sequence).

The chain employs TRBV14 and TRBJ2-7, with D unclear. CDR3 length: 14 residues. Deletions cut 2 bases from V and 1 base from J, with 9 bases between. Germline V CDR1 and CDR2: SGHDN, FVKESK. CDR3 sequence (DNA): TGTGCCAGCAGCCAACCGGGCCTATCCTACGAGCAGTACTTC. Its translation is CASSQPGLSYEQYF.

The chain carries TRBV18 and TRBJ2-3, with D possibly matching TRBD1 (5 bases). The CDR3 length is 14 residues. V lost 1 base and J lost 2, with 7 bases in between. Germline-derived CDR1 and CDR2 are KGHSH and LQKENI. The CDR3 region is CASSPLRATDTQYF. The CDR3 DNA follows: TGTGCCAGCTCACCACTCAGGGCCACAGATACGCAGTATTTT.

This clonotype has only a few counts. This chain connects TRBV4-3 to TRBJ2-1; 9 bases line up with TRBD2. J was trimmed by 5 bases and V by 0 bases; bases with no gene match: 5. The CDR3 extends over 16 amino acids. Germline assignment: CDR1 LGHNA and CDR2 YSLEER. The CDR3 here is CASSQEGGGVNNEQFF. CDR3 in DNA: TGCGCCAGCAGCCAAGAAGGCGGGGGGGTCAACAATGAGCAGTTCTTC.

This clonotype was seen a handful of times. V gene TRBV4-3 combines with J gene TRBJ1-6; D remains ambiguous. CDR1 is LGHNA, CDR2 YSLEER, per germline. The length of the CDR3 is 13 residues. The V end lost 0 bases, the J end lost 7 bases, and 4 bases lay between the germline ends. The CDR3 here is CASSQETNSPLHF. The CDR3 DNA reads as TGCGCCAGCAGCCAAGAAACGAATTCACCCCTCCACTTT.

The V and J genes are TRBV5-1 and TRBJ1-4, with D possibly TRBD1 on 5 matching bases. Germline values: CDR1 SGHRS, CDR2 YFSETQ. V lost 2 bases to trimming and J lost 7 bases, with 15 bases between them. CDR3 size: 15 residues. CDR3 coding DNA: TGCGCCAGCAGCTTCGCGTCAACAGGAGGTGAAAAACTGTTTTTT. It specifies CASSFASTGGEKLFF.

This sequence joins TRBV20-1 and TRBJ2-6; unclear D gene. This CDR3 comprises 15 residues. Trimming pared 0 bases from V and 0 bases from J, leaving 6 bases between. From germline, CDR1 is DFQATT and CDR2 SNEGSKA (reference sequence). The CDR3 DNA reads TGCAGTGCTAGAGACGTCTACTCTGGGGCCAACGTCCTGACTTTC. Residues: CSARDVYSGANVLTF.